This passage covers 17 T cell receptor beta chains from one sample sequenced in a study of blood T cells in healthy people across ages. With a J-beta primer mix and a sample-barcoded 5' primer, a second PCR ran about 6 to 11 cycles. TCRdb passed the 5' RACE reads through MiXCR, listing each CDR3 protein once. Of around 2 million distinct CDR3 sequences listed, 35% to 50% were seen once; the top ten hold under 30%. Source material: blood. The receptors derive from a human donor in good health.

This clonotype was found a few times. The chain has TRBV20-1 and TRBJ2-3, with TRBD2 as a possible D gene (6 bases). Per germline, CDR1 DFQATT and CDR2 SNEGSKA (reference sequence). There are 16 residues in the CDR3. V gave up 3 bases and J gave up 3 bases, with 19 bases separating them. In DNA, the CDR3 is TGCAGTGCTAGTTTGGGGGGTCCCATGGGGACAGATACGCAGTATTTT. It codes for CSASLGGPMGTDTQYF.

V gene TRBV4-2 combines with J gene TRBJ1-5; TRBD1 is a possible D gene (5 bases). Trimming stripped 3 bases from V and 10 bases from J, with 13 bases between. CDR3 length: 13 amino acids. Germline loops: CDR1 LGHNA, CDR2 YNFKEQ. CDR3 in amino acids: CASSQPPGGPQHF. The CDR3 nucleotides are TGTGCCAGCAGCCAGCCACCGGGGGGACCCCAGCATTTT.

The genes are TRBV10-3 and TRBJ1-5; D gene uncertain. The CDR3 covers 13 residues. Germline lookup yields CDR1 ENHRY and CDR2 SYGVKD. Trimming left V 1 base short and J 1 base short, with 2 bases between. The DNA of the CDR3 is TGTGCCATCAGTGAGTACAGCAATCAGCCCCAGCATTTT. It translates to CAISEYSNQPQHF.

The genes are TRBV7-3 and TRBJ2-3; TRBD1 agrees at 8 bases. Germline loops: CDR1 SGHTA, CDR2 FQGTGA. V shed 4 bases, J shed 4 bases, and the junction held 4 bases outside the gene matches. The CDR3 is 14 amino acids. The CDR3 DNA reads as TGTGCCAGCAGCTATCAGACAGGGGCAGATACGCAGTATTTT. Protein product: CASSYQTGADTQYF.

The V call is TRBV6-2 or TRBV6-3, the J call TRBJ2-1; 8 nucleotides align to TRBD1. J was trimmed by 6 bases and V by 2 bases; bases with no gene match: 6. The CDR3 covers 15 residues. Per germline, CDR1 MNHEY and CDR2 SVGEGT. The CDR3 DNA is TGTGCCAGCAGTTACGTCCAGGGGGCCGGCAATGAGCAGTTCTTC. Protein product: CASSYVQGAGNEQFF.

At least ten counts were recorded for this clonotype. A read error may produce the germline difference seen at one junction end. Written as DNA, the CDR3 is TGTGCCAGCAGCTTGGGACAGGGGTTAACCTACGAGCAGTACTTC. It specifies CASSLGQGLTYEQYF. J is TRBJ2-7 and V is TRBV5-1; 10 positions agree with TRBD1. Germline V gene data show CDR1 as SGHRS and CDR2 as YFSETQ. CDR3 length: 15 residues.

This chain connects TRBV6-6 to TRBJ2-3, with D possibly being TRBD2 (6 bases). CDR1 and CDR2 from the germline V gene are MNHNY and SVGAGI (reference sequence). This CDR3 has 17 residues. Trimming took 2 bases from V and 0 from J, leaving 15 bases between them. The DNA of the CDR3 is TGTGCCAGCAGTTACGGGTCGAGGAGGGTCAGCACAGATACGCAGTATTTT. Its translation: CASSYGSRRVSTDTQYF.

This clonotype was seen more than once but under ten times. The chain joins TRBV9 to TRBJ1-2, with TRBD1 matching 8 bases. CDR1 is SGDLS and CDR2 is YYNGEE in the germline V gene. The CDR3 has 16 residues. The V segment lost 0 bases and the J segment 8 bases; nucleotides outside the gene matches: 12. CDR3 region: CASSVDPFGQGKGYTF. The CDR3 coding sequence is TGTGCCAGCAGCGTAGACCCTTTTGGACAGGGTAAAGGCTACACCTTC. The full variable domain, completed using reference TRBV9 and TRBJ1-2, is DSGVTQTPKHLITATGQRVTLRCSPRSGDLSVYWYQQSLDQGLQFLIQYYNGEERAKGNILERFSAQQFPDLHSELNLSSLELGDSALYFCASSVDPFGQGKGYTFGSGTRLTVV.

The rearrangement joins TRBV12-3 or TRBV12-4 to TRBJ1-2; the D gene is possibly TRBD1 (5 bases). Deletions cut 3 bases from V and 3 bases from J, with 11 bases between. The CDR3 is 14 amino acids. CDR3 sequence (DNA): TGTGCCAGCAGTTTCGGGACGGAGTACTATGGCTACACCTTC. Translating it yields CASSFGTEYYGYTF.

The rearrangement links TRBV6-5 to TRBJ1-2; D call uncertain. Germline V gives CDR1 MNHEY, CDR2 SVGAGI. The length of the CDR3 is 14 residues. The ends were cut back, 2 bases at V and 2 bases at J, with 9 bases in the middle. In nucleotides, the CDR3 is TGTGCCAGCAGTTACGAGGCGGGGAACTATGGCTACACCTTC. Residues: CASSYEAGNYGYTF.

This clonotype showed up many times. The chain recombines TRBV7-2 with TRBJ2-3, with D unresolved. The CDR3 has 13 amino acids. From germline, CDR1 is SGHTA and CDR2 FQGNSA. V was shortened by 5 bases and J by 3 bases, with 9 bases between the two germline ends. The CDR3 loop reads CASSPGNTDTQYF. In DNA, the CDR3 is TGTGCCAGCAGCCCTGGCAATACAGATACGCAGTATTTT.

The chain carries TRBV7-2 and TRBJ2-1; 9 positions match TRBD2. The CDR3 contains 16 residues. J gave up 0 bases and V 3 bases, and 3 bases lay outside the gene matches. Germline assignment: CDR1 SGHTA and CDR2 FQGNSA. The CDR3 sequence: CASSFKAGGSYNEQFF. In DNA, the CDR3 is TGTGCCAGCAGCTTCAAAGCGGGGGGCTCCTACAATGAGCAGTTCTTC.

This clonotype was detected once. The chain carries TRBV18 and TRBJ1-5, with 10 bases fitting TRBD1. Germline V gives CDR1 KGHSH, CDR2 LQKENI. With V trimmed by 1 base and J by 6 bases, 9 bases remained unmatched. This CDR3 has 17 residues. The CDR3 DNA sequence: TGTGCCAGCTCACCACGCCCTGACAGGGGGCAAGGTCAGCCCCAGCATTTT. Residues: CASSPRPDRGQGQPQHF.

The rearrangement joins TRBV6-5 to TRBJ2-1, with D unclear. This CDR3 comprises 15 residues. Trimming left V 5 bases short and J 0 bases short, with 11 bases between. Per germline, CDR1 MNHEY and CDR2 SVGAGI. The CDR3 DNA sequence: TGTGCCAGCAGTACCTCTAAGAGCTCCTACAATGAGCAGTTCTTC. Its translation is CASSTSKSSYNEQFF.

This clonotype appeared a few times. This chain's CDR3 is CSVERQYYGYTF. The CDR3 DNA reads TGCAGCGTTGAGAGGCAGTACTATGGCTACACCTTC. This sequence joins TRBV29-1 and TRBJ1-2; unclear D gene. Germline V gene data show CDR1 as SQVTM and CDR2 as ANQGSEA. The CDR3 covers 12 residues. Trimming removed 3 bases at V and 3 bases at J, with 8 bases between.

The chain has TRBV18 and TRBJ1-1, with D unclear. The CDR3 covers 15 residues. Germline V gives CDR1 KGHSH, CDR2 LQKENI. V lost 3 bases and J lost 2, with 13 bases in between. The CDR3: CASSPSSSPNTEAFF. In DNA form, the CDR3 reads TGTGCCAGCTCACCCAGTAGCTCCCCAAACACTGAAGCTTTCTTT.

This rearrangement joins TRBV29-1 to TRBJ1-2; D gene ambiguous. The CDR3 is 11 residues long. Germline V gene lookup returns CDR1 SQVTM and CDR2 ANQGSEA. V was trimmed by 0 bases and J by 3 bases, leaving 2 bases between them. The CDR3 is CSVEDHYGYTF. CDR3 coding DNA: TGCAGCGTTGAAGACCACTATGGCTACACCTTC. Supplemented by reference TRBV29-1 and TRBJ1-2, the full variable domain reads SAVISQKPSRDICQRGTSLTIQCQVDSQVTMMFWYRQQPGQSLTLIATANQGSEATYESGFVIDKFPISRPNLTFSTLTVSNMSPEDSSIYLCSVEDHYGYTFGSGTRLTVV.